The present T cell receptor (beta chain) was sequenced within a study of blood T cell repertoires in COVID-19. In the authors' workflow: Estimates of nucleated cell counts were drawn from the amplification of reference gene primers. This table comes from immunoSEQ multiplex PCR, and its TCRdb copy is limited to in-frame clones, with some not included. That table gives V, J and clone size, and the DNA gave D and trimming. The sample has some 250,000 clones; about 90% are singletons. V lost 0 bases and J lost 1, with 12 bases in between. The germline V gene has CDR1 LNHDA and CDR2 SQIVND (reference sequence). The CDR3 spans 16 residues.

V usage is TRBV19 and J usage is TRBJ1-1; D perhaps matches TRBD1 (6 bases). The TCR originated in a woman aged 25 to 45 with COVID-19, enrolled during active disease. Sequenced: peripheral blood. The chain's CDR3 is CASSIDVTGKNTEAFF. CDR3 DNA sequence: TGTGCCAGTAGTATAGATGTTACAGGGAAGAACACTGAAGCTTTCTTT.